The present TCR beta chain was sequenced within a study of blood T cell repertoires in COVID-19. TCRdb's table, derived via immunoSEQ multiplex PCR, lists solely in-frame clones and lacks some. Here the sample spans 84,000 or so clones, roughly 80% being singletons. This clone was seen just once. The receptor comes from a woman in her thirties or forties with active or convalescent COVID-19. The sample consisted of peripheral blood.

The CDR3 sequence is CASSQSQENTEAFF. The CDR3 bases are TGTGCCAGCTCCCAGTCCCAGGAGAACACTGAAGCTTTCTTT. The chain is built from TRBV18 and TRBJ1-1; D is uncertain. V lost 6 bases and J lost 1, with 12 bases in between. Germline values: CDR1 KGHSH, CDR2 LQKENI. The CDR3 contains 14 residues.